The 20 T cell receptor beta chains presented below share a single source sample, sequenced in a study of beta chain features in type 1 diabetes. Expressed TCRB transcripts were sequenced, since all the RNA that had been isolated was reverse transcribed. The table came from immunoSEQ multiplex PCR; TCRdb's copy has only in-frame clones and leaves some out. Of 300,000 to 350,000 clones in the sample, approximately 14% were seen once. The sequencing input was central memory CD4+ T cells from blood. These receptors were collected from a man in his thirties or forties in good health.

The V gene is TRBV30, the J gene TRBJ1-1, with D unresolved. With 3 bases removed from V and 3 bases from J, the gap between germline ends came to 11 bases. CDR1 is GTSNPN, CDR2 SVGIG, per germline (reference sequence). The CDR3 totals 13 residues. DNA of the CDR3: TGTGCCTGGAGAGGTGACACATACACTGAAGCTTTCTTT. Protein sequence: CAWRGDTYTEAFF. Variable domain in full (rest from reference TRBV30 and TRBJ1-1): SQTIHQWPATLVQPVGSPLSLECTVEGTSNPNLYWYRQAAGRGLQLLFYSVGIGQISSEVPQNLSASRPQDRQFILSSKKLLLSDSGFYLCAWRGDTYTEAFFGQGTRLTVV.

The table lists this clone with a few counts. J is TRBJ2-6 and V is TRBV11-3, with 7 bases matching TRBD2. The trim removed 1 base at V and 2 bases at J, leaving 2 bases unmatched. Per germline, CDR1 SGHNT and CDR2 YENEEA. The CDR3 runs to 16 residues. The CDR3 DNA sequence: TGTGCCAGCAGCTTAGGTGGGAGGGCTGGGGCCAACGTCCTGACTTTC. Translation: CASSLGGRAGANVLTF.

This chain joins TRBV29-1 and TRBJ1-1, with no clear D. Germline assignment: CDR1 SQVTM and CDR2 ANQGSEA. The V end lost 1 base, the J end lost 3 bases, and 9 bases lay between the germline ends. This CDR3 is 13 amino acids long. The CDR3 DNA reads as TGCAGCGTTGAAGTAAGCGGGGACACTGAAGCTTTCTTT. It encodes CSVEVSGDTEAFF.

This chain uses TRBV11-3 with TRBJ2-5; 8 bases line up with TRBD2. The trim removed 1 base at V and 5 bases at J, leaving 9 bases unmatched. The CDR3 extends over 16 amino acids. CDR1 and CDR2 from the germline V gene are SGHNT and YENEEA. CDR3 in amino acids: CASSLVRGAPVETQYF. In DNA form, the CDR3 reads TGTGCCAGCAGCTTAGTGCGGGGGGCGCCTGTTGAGACCCAGTACTTC.

This clone was counted between two and nine times. This chain uses TRBV5-6 with TRBJ1-2; TRBD1 is a possible D gene (6 bases). Germline CDR1 is SGHDT and CDR2 is YYEEEE. V lost 6 bases and J 10 bases, leaving 19 bases between the germline ends. The CDR3 is made up of 13 amino acids. The CDR3 DNA follows: TGTGCCAGCAACGCGGGACATTCGGAGTTCTACACCTTC. Amino acids: CASNAGHSEFYTF.

The V call is TRBV7-9, the J call TRBJ1-1; D ambiguous. With 4 bases removed from V and 10 bases from J, the gap between germline ends came to 16 bases. Per the germline V gene, CDR1 is SEHNR and CDR2 is FQNEAQ (reference sequence). The CDR3 is made up of 13 amino acids. The CDR3 sequence: CASSSRSIVRAFF. DNA of the CDR3: TGTGCCAGCAGCTCCCGGTCGATCGTCCGAGCTTTCTTT.

This clone showed up many times. The sample carries other DNA sequences with the same CDR3. V usage is TRBV7-9 and J usage is TRBJ2-3; D is unclear. The CDR3 is 14 residues long. Germline V gene data show CDR1 as SEHNR and CDR2 as FQNEAQ (reference sequence). Trimming left V 1 base short and J 0 bases short, with 5 bases between. As DNA, the CDR3 is TGTGCCAGCAGCTTAGGCAGAAGCACAGATACGCAGTATTTT. It translates to CASSLGRSTDTQYF.

This clone turned up a few times. This chain uses TRBV19 with TRBJ2-4; 10 bases align to TRBD1. J lost 5 bases, V lost 4 bases, and 5 bases had no gene match. The germline gives CDR1 LNHDA, CDR2 SQIVND (reference sequence). The CDR3 runs 15 residues. The CDR3 spells CASSTGQGLQNIQYF. Written as DNA, the CDR3 is TGTGCCAGTAGTACGGGACAGGGGTTGCAAAACATTCAGTACTTC.

This clone was seen ten or more times. The J gene is TRBJ2-7, the V gene TRBV21-1; the listed D gene, TRBD2, was not tested against the DNA. TRBV21-1 is labeled a pseudogene. This CDR3 comprises 13 residues. This chain's CDR3 is CASSKGRVGEQYF. The CDR3 DNA reads as TGTGCCAGCAGCAAAGGGAGGGTGGGCGAGCAGTACTTC.

This clone was seen a few times. The chain couples TRBV7-2 to TRBJ1-1; 8 nucleotides match TRBD1. With V trimmed by 1 base and J by 0 bases, 4 bases remained unmatched. The germline CDR1 and CDR2 sequences are SGHTA and FQGNSA. The CDR3 runs 16 residues. The CDR3 DNA is TGTGCCAGCAGCTTAGGACCACAGGGGGTGAACACTGAAGCTTTCTTT. Translation: CASSLGPQGVNTEAFF.

V is TRBV20-1 and J is TRBJ2-7; D gene unclear. The germline V gene has CDR1 DFQATT and CDR2 SNEGSKA (reference sequence). V shed 2 bases and J shed 7 bases, with 6 bases lying between them. This CDR3 is 10 amino acids long. CDR3 DNA sequence: TGCAGTGCTAGATCAAGGGAGCAGTACTTC. This gives the protein CSARSREQYF.

The J gene is TRBJ2-1, the V gene TRBV9; D uncertain. The CDR3 covers 12 residues. The V and J ends lost 6 bases and 7 bases respectively, with 11 bases between them. The germline V gene has CDR1 SGDLS and CDR2 YYNGEE. In nucleotides, the CDR3 is TGTGCCAGCAACCACCCGGCTAATGAGCAGTTCTTC. This codes for CASNHPANEQFF.

This clone appeared many times. This chain connects TRBV6-1 to TRBJ2-1, with TRBD2 as a possible D gene (5 bases). Per the germline V gene, CDR1 is MNHNS and CDR2 is SASEGT. The CDR3 covers 16 residues. Trimming stripped 2 bases from V and 3 bases from J, with 14 bases between. Here the CDR3 DNA reads TGTGCCAGCAGTGAACAAAGAGGGTCGCTCTACAATGAGCAGTTCTTC. The encoded protein is CASSEQRGSLYNEQFF.

This chain links TRBV7-2 with TRBJ2-3; 8 nucleotides align to TRBD2. Trimming at V came to 5 bases and at J to 1 base, leaving 2 bases not matched to a gene. This CDR3 region has 14 residues. Germline CDR1 and CDR2: SGHTA and FQGNSA. The CDR3 loop reads CASSHSGGTDTQYF. The CDR3 nucleotides read TGTGCCAGCAGCCATAGCGGGGGCACAGATACGCAGTATTTT.

A single count supports this clone. The chain is built from TRBV5-4 and TRBJ1-1; the D gene is possibly TRBD1 (6 bases). Trimming cost V 4 bases and J 3 bases, with 10 bases left between them. Germline lookup yields CDR1 SGHNT and CDR2 YYREEE (reference sequence). The CDR3 extends over 13 amino acids. The CDR3 region is CASSPRGDTEAFF. The CDR3 region has the DNA TGTGCCAGCAGCCCAAGGGGGGACACTGAAGCTTTCTTT.

With regard to this clone: The same CDR3 is also encoded by other DNA sequences in this sample. The gene calls are TRBV5-1 and TRBJ2-3; D gene uncertain. V was trimmed by 1 base and J by 4 bases, leaving 10 bases between them. CDR1 is SGHRS and CDR2 is YFSETQ in the germline V gene. CDR3 size: 14 residues. The CDR3 here is CASSLSKVADTQYF. CDR3 coding DNA: TGCGCCAGCAGCTTGTCTAAGGTGGCAGATACGCAGTATTTT.

This clone has just a few counts. The chain combines TRBV5-6 with TRBJ2-7; 11 bases map to TRBD2. Per the germline V gene, CDR1 is SGHDT and CDR2 is YYEEEE. This CDR3 has 16 residues. The ends lost 4 bases at V and 3 bases at J; junction bases unmatched: 9. As DNA, the CDR3 is TGTGCCAGCAGCCCGGGACTAGCGGTTAACAACTACGAGCAGTACGTC. Its translation: CASSPGLAVNNYEQYV.

The table lists this clone with a few counts. J is TRBJ2-2 and V is TRBV30; D unresolved. Trimming took 5 bases from V and 6 from J, leaving 10 bases between them. CDR3 length equals 12 residues. In germline, CDR1 is GTSNPN, CDR2 SVGIG (reference sequence). The CDR3 sequence is CAWARSAGELFF. The CDR3 nucleotides are TGTGCCTGGGCCAGGAGTGCCGGGGAGCTGTTTTTT.

The genes are TRBV7-2 and TRBJ2-1; no clear D gene. Per the germline V gene, CDR1 is SGHTA and CDR2 is FQGNSA. The CDR3 length is 10 residues. Trimming left V 5 bases short and J 5 bases short, with 1 base between. In nucleotides, the CDR3 is TGTGCCAGCAGCCACAATGAGCAGTTCTTC. It is translated as CASSHNEQFF.

This chain joins TRBV6-6 and TRBJ2-7; D may match TRBD1 or TRBD2 (6 bases each). Germline V gene lookup returns CDR1 MNHNY and CDR2 SVGAGI (reference sequence). The CDR3 spans 13 residues. Trimming took 2 bases from V and 7 from J, leaving 12 bases between them. The CDR3 DNA sequence: TGTGCCAGCAGTTACGGGGGGCCTAGAGAGCAGTACTTC. As protein: CASSYGGPREQYF.